Following are 27 T cell receptor beta chains from one sample sequenced in a study of blood T cell repertoires in COVID-19. TCRdb's copy holds only in-frame clones and misses some; the assay was immunoSEQ multiplex PCR. The table lists 75,000 or so clones, 87% of them singletons. Sequencing was carried out using peripheral blood. Receptors were obtained from a woman of 80 years or more with active or convalescent COVID-19.

The chain recombines TRBV6-5 with TRBJ1-6, with no clear D. The CDR3 is made up of 16 amino acids. V was trimmed by 4 bases and J by 2 bases, leaving 12 bases between them. Germline-derived CDR1 and CDR2 are MNHEY and SVGAGI. DNA for the CDR3: TGTGCCAGCAGTTCCCCTACGCGGGCCTATAATTCACCCCTCCACTTT. Its translation: CASSSPTRAYNSPLHF.

The chain carries TRBV19 and TRBJ2-7, with 9 nucleotides matching TRBD2. The length of the CDR3 is 14 residues. Germline trimming cut 7 bases from V and 3 bases from J; bases unmatched to any gene: 7. From germline, CDR1 is LNHDA and CDR2 SQIVND (reference sequence). CDR3 in DNA: TGTGCCAGTACCCCAGCGGGAGGACGCTACGAGCAGTACTTC. It translates to CASTPAGGRYEQYF. Using reference TRBV19 and TRBJ2-7 for the parts outside the CDR3, the full variable domain is DGGITQSPKYLFRKEGQNVTLSCEQNLNHDAMYWYRQDPGQGLRLIYYSQIVNDFQKGDIAEGYSVSREKKESFPLTVTSAQKNPTAFYLCASTPAGGRYEQYFGPGTRLTVT.

The rearrangement uses TRBV27 and TRBJ1-1; D uncertain. Germline lookup yields CDR1 MNHEY and CDR2 SMNVEV (reference sequence). This CDR3 contains 13 residues. V was shortened by 6 bases and J by 2 bases, with 10 bases between the two germline ends. The CDR3 DNA reads TGTGCCAGCAGGTGGTGGCAAAACACTGAAGCTTTCTTT. Translating it yields CASRWWQNTEAFF.

The gene calls are TRBV6-1 and TRBJ1-4; D unresolved. V was shortened by 6 bases and J by 5 bases, with 7 bases between the two germline ends. This CDR3 region has 12 residues. The V gene's germline CDR1 is MNHNS and CDR2 SASEGT. The CDR3 nucleotides read TGTGCCAGCAGCCGCAGGAATGAAAAACTGTTTTTT. It codes for CASSRRNEKLFF.

This chain joins TRBV20-1 and TRBJ1-4; the D is unclear. Germline CDR1 is DFQATT and CDR2 is SNEGSKA (reference sequence). Trimming pared 3 bases from V and 3 bases from J, leaving 8 bases between. The CDR3 totals 13 residues. For the CDR3, the DNA is TGCAGTGCTAGTAGCGGAGCTAATGAAAAACTGTTTTTT. Translated: CSASSGANEKLFF.

V and J are TRBV5-4 and TRBJ1-2; 8 positions match TRBD1. Per the germline V gene, CDR1 is SGHNT and CDR2 is YYREEE (reference sequence). With V trimmed by 2 bases and J by 4 bases, 7 bases remained unmatched. The CDR3 runs 15 residues. CDR3 amino acids: CASSFRTGRSYGYTF. The CDR3 DNA is TGTGCCAGCAGCTTCCGGACAGGGAGGTCCTATGGCTACACCTTC.

The chain uses TRBV7-2 and TRBJ1-2; D perhaps matches TRBD1 (6 bases). The CDR3 sequence is 16 residues long. CDR1 SGHTA and CDR2 FQGNSA come from the germline V gene. Deletions cut 0 bases from V and 3 bases from J, with 14 bases between. DNA of the CDR3: TGTGCCAGCAGCTTAGCGTGGGCAGGGGTGGACTATGGCTACACCTTC. Translation gives CASSLAWAGVDYGYTF.

This clone occurred many times. The gene calls are TRBV13 and TRBJ1-1, with D maybe TRBD1 (6 bases). The CDR3 loop spans 15 amino acids. Germline CDR1 and CDR2: PRHDT and FYEKMQ (reference sequence). Trimming took 3 bases from V and 5 from J, leaving 16 bases between them. The CDR3 nucleotides read TGTGCCAGCAGCTTTTTGGCCTGGGGGCCGACTGAAGCTTTCTTT. Protein product: CASSFLAWGPTEAFF.

This clone was detected only once. This rearrangement joins TRBV5-5 to TRBJ2-3; 9 bases fit TRBD1. The CDR3 loop spans 15 amino acids. Per the germline V gene, CDR1 is SGHKS and CDR2 is YYEKEE (reference sequence). Trimming took 4 bases from V and 9 from J; bases not matched to a gene: 12. DNA of the CDR3: TGTGCCAGCAGCCGGACAGGGGAGGAAGTGGGAACGCAGTATTTT. Protein sequence: CASSRTGEEVGTQYF. Drawing the rest from reference TRBV5-5 and TRBJ2-3, the complete variable domain is DAGVTQSPTHLIKTRGQQVTLRCSPISGHKSVSWYQQVLGQGPQFIFQYYEKEERGRGNFPDRFSARQFPNYSSELNVNALLLGDSALYLCASSRTGEEVGTQYFGPGTRLTVL.

This clone appeared a single time. This chain joins TRBV7-9 and TRBJ1-1; D is unresolved. Trimming stripped 8 bases from V and 4 bases from J, with 17 bases between. The CDR3 runs 14 residues. In germline, CDR1 is SEHNR, CDR2 FQNEAQ (reference sequence). In DNA form, the CDR3 reads TGTGCCAGCGGGAAAGGACTGCCCACCACTGAAGCTTTCTTT. This gives the protein CASGKGLPTTEAFF.

About this clone itself: A junction end diverges from the germline sequence, so it may reflect a read error. This chain uses TRBV25-1 with TRBJ2-4; D possibly corresponds to TRBD2 (5 bases). The CDR3 length is 15 residues. Per germline, CDR1 MGHDK and CDR2 SYGVNS. The DNA for the CDR3 is TGTGCCGGCAGTGTCTACCGGGAAGGCAAAAACATTCAGTACTTC. It yields the protein CAGSVYREGKNIQYF.

The V and J genes are TRBV9 and TRBJ2-5, with D tentatively TRBD1 (6 bases). This CDR3 contains 16 residues. The V gene's germline CDR1 is SGDLS and CDR2 YYNGEE. V dropped 1 base and J dropped 1 base, with 14 bases sitting between them. The CDR3 nucleotides read TGTGCCAGCAGCGTATCCCCTTCGACAGGCCAAGAGACCCAGTACTTC. Translation gives CASSVSPSTGQETQYF.

The gene calls are TRBV27 and TRBJ2-1, with 14 bases identical to TRBD2. Trimming took 6 bases from V and 7 from J; bases not matched to a gene: 8. The CDR3 extends over 16 amino acids. Germline CDR1 and CDR2: MNHEY and SMNVEV (reference sequence). The CDR3 is CASRYLTSGRGNEQFF. The CDR3 nucleotides read TGTGCCAGCAGATACTTGACTAGCGGGAGGGGAAATGAGCAGTTCTTC.

The V and J genes are TRBV6-5 and TRBJ1-2; 10 bases match TRBD1. Germline V lookup: CDR1 MNHEY, CDR2 SVGAGI. V trimming: 7 bases; J trimming: 8 bases; junction bases outside the gene matches: 4. This CDR3 region has 12 residues. In DNA form, the CDR3 reads TGTGCCAGCACCGGGACAGGGGTCGGCTACACCTTC. Its protein product is CASTGTGVGYTF.

CDR3 bases: TGTGCCAGCAGCGCCTCAGGGACAGGGTTGGCCTACGAGCAGTACTTC. As protein: CASSASGTGLAYEQYF. The V gene is TRBV9, the J gene TRBJ2-7; 9 bases match TRBD1. Germline V gene sequence: CDR1 SGDLS, CDR2 YYNGEE. This CDR3 region has 16 residues. With V trimmed by 3 bases and J by 2 bases, 9 bases remained unmatched.

This clone was found a few times. The rearrangement joins TRBV20-1 to TRBJ1-2, with D possibly matching TRBD1 (5 bases). The ends were cut back, 3 bases at V and 3 bases at J, with 20 bases in the middle. Germline V lookup: CDR1 DFQATT, CDR2 SNEGSKA (reference sequence). The CDR3 runs 16 residues. The CDR3 DNA sequence: TGCAGTGCTAGTCCCGCCGGCGACAGCGCCTACTATGGCTACACCTTC. It codes for CSASPAGDSAYYGYTF.

The V call is TRBV18, the J call TRBJ2-7; TRBD1 matches at 12 bases. The CDR3 runs to 14 residues. Germline CDR1 and CDR2: KGHSH and LQKENI. The V segment lost 5 bases and the J segment 5 bases; nucleotides outside the gene matches: 4. CDR3 sequence reads: CASSGTGGVDEQYF. For the CDR3, the DNA is TGTGCCAGCTCAGGGACAGGGGGCGTGGACGAGCAGTACTTC.

The V gene is TRBV19, the J gene TRBJ1-5, with TRBD1 as a possible D gene (5 bases). Germline loops: CDR1 LNHDA, CDR2 SQIVND (reference sequence). V was pared by 1 base and J by 1 base, with 17 bases between. The CDR3 spans 18 residues. The CDR3 loop is CASSIVGRVGSSNQPQHF. In DNA, the CDR3 is TGTGCCAGTAGTATAGTGGGCAGGGTAGGCTCCAGCAATCAGCCCCAGCATTTT.

This clone was seen only a few times. The chain links TRBV30 to TRBJ1-4, with D maybe TRBD1 (6 bases). Trimming took 4 bases from V and 5 from J, leaving 14 bases between them. There are 14 residues in the CDR3. From germline, CDR1 is GTSNPN and CDR2 SVGIG (reference sequence). CDR3 sequence (DNA): TGTGCCTGGAAGCAGGGCAGGGGAAATGAAAAACTGTTTTTT. It translates to CAWKQGRGNEKLFF.

The genes are TRBV18 and TRBJ1-2, with D perhaps TRBD1 (6 bases). The V gene lost 6 bases and the J gene lost 3 bases, with 17 bases spanning the gap. The CDR3 is made up of 15 amino acids. Germline assignment: CDR1 KGHSH and CDR2 LQKENI. The CDR3 region has the DNA TGTGCCAGCTCGCCGCACGCAGGGGTAGACTATGGCTACACCTTC. Encoded protein: CASSPHAGVDYGYTF.

With regard to this clone: An end of the junction does not agree with germline; a read error may underlie this. Other DNA sequences of this sample code for an identical CDR3. This chain connects TRBV19 to TRBJ2-1; possible D gene TRBD1, 8 bases. Germline CDR1 reads LNHDA; CDR2 reads SQIVND (reference sequence). The CDR3 spans 17 residues. The CDR3 region is CARSPGAGRTGRGEQFF. CDR3 in DNA: TGTGCCCGTAGTCCCGGGGCGGGGCGGACAGGGAGGGGTGAGCAGTTCTTC.

The chain couples TRBV7-3 to TRBJ2-1; 11 positions match TRBD2. There are 15 residues in the CDR3. Looked up from germline, CDR1 is SGHTA and CDR2 is FQGTGA. V was pared by 5 bases and J by 6 bases, with 6 bases of the junction left unmatched. The CDR3 nucleotides are TGTGCCAGCAGCATGACTAGCGGGGCGGCCAATGAGCAGTTCTTC. This codes for CASSMTSGAANEQFF.

V gene TRBV2 combines with J gene TRBJ2-7; 8 nucleotides match TRBD2. The V and J ends lost 10 bases and 2 bases, in that order; junction bases with no gene match: 4. Germline CDR1 is SNHLY and CDR2 is FYNNEI. The CDR3 extends over 12 amino acids. CDR3 amino acids: CATKGLAYEQYF. Written as DNA, the CDR3 is TGTGCCACAAAGGGACTAGCCTACGAGCAGTACTTC.

A word on this clone: The junction and the germline gene differ at one end; a read error may be behind it. This chain links TRBV28 with TRBJ1-2; TRBD1 might be the D (6 bases). CDR1 and CDR2 from the germline V gene are MDHEN and SYDVKM. This CDR3 region has 12 residues. The chain's CDR3 is CAAGAVNYGYTF. The CDR3, as DNA: TGCGCCGCGGGGGCTGTTAACTATGGCTACACCTTC.

The chain uses TRBV5-1 and TRBJ2-7; D is ambiguous. Germline CDR1 SGHRS, CDR2 YFSETQ. The germline V and J ends were trimmed by 0 bases and 1 base, with 11 bases remaining between them. The CDR3 spans 15 residues. CDR3 loop: CASSLDPPLSYEQYF. The CDR3 DNA reads as TGCGCCAGCAGCTTGGATCCTCCCTTATCCTACGAGCAGTACTTC. Full variable domain (outside the CDR3, taken from reference TRBV5-1 and TRBJ2-7): KAGVTQTPRYLIKTRGQQVTLSCSPISGHRSVSWYQQTPGQGLQFLFEYFSETQRNKGNFPGRFSGRQFSNSRSEMNVSTLELGDSALYLCASSLDPPLSYEQYFGPGTRLTVT.

This clone was found a few times. The V call is TRBV29-1, the J call TRBJ2-7; TRBD1 might be the D (7 bases). The V end lost 1 base, the J end lost 5 bases, and 15 bases lay between the germline ends. The CDR3 sequence is 14 residues long. The germline CDR1 and CDR2 sequences are SQVTM and ANQGSEA. The CDR3 spells CSVEGGGTGDEQYF. The CDR3 DNA reads TGCAGCGTTGAAGGGGGAGGCACAGGGGACGAGCAGTACTTC.

The chain uses TRBV6-2 or TRBV6-3 and TRBJ2-1, with 9 bases matching TRBD1. Germline CDR1 is MNHEY and CDR2 is SVGEGT. After removal of 3 bases from V and 8 bases from J, the junction contained 14 bases not matched to a gene. This CDR3 spans 17 amino acids. In DNA, the CDR3 is TGTGCCAGCAGTTATACCCTCGGGACAGGGTTAAGCTATGAGCAGTTCTTC. It is translated as CASSYTLGTGLSYEQFF.